The clone carrying this T cell receptor (beta chain) has ten or more counts. This sample is drawn from a study of glioma-infiltrating T cells. At the level of the study: Blood libraries targeted about 4.5- to 11-fold coverage of some 980,000 T cells.

Using RNA template, CDR3s of TCR alpha and beta were amplified with iRepertoire arm-PCR. TCRdb re-called the multiplex PCR reads with MiXCR, one entry per CDR3 protein. The table shows more than 300,000 distinct CDR3 sequences, with 41% occurring only once. Germline CDR1 reads DFQATT; CDR2 reads SNEGSKA (reference sequence). The CDR3 totals 13 residues. The ends were cut back, 0 bases at V and 0 bases at J, with 5 bases in the middle. This sequence was found in a human donor with low-grade glioma or glioblastoma, undergoing nonglioma brain surgery, or in good health (not recorded which). The source material was glioma tissue, nonneoplastic brain tissue, or PBMCs (not recorded which). V gene TRBV20-1 combines with J gene TRBJ1-1; D ambiguous. As DNA, the CDR3 is TGCAGTGCTAGAGATGGCCTGAACACTGAAGCTTTCTTT. Protein sequence: CSARDGLNTEAFF.